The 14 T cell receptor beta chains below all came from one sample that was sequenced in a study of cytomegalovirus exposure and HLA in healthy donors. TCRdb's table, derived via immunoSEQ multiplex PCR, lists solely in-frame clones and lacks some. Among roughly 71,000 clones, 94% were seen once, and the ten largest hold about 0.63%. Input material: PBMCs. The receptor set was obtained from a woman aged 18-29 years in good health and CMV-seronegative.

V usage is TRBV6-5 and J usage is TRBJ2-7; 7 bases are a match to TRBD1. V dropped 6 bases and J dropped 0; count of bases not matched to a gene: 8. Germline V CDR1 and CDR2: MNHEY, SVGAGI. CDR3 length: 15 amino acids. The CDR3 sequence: CASSSSGTVSYEQYF. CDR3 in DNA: TGTGCCAGCAGCTCATCCGGGACAGTCTCCTACGAGCAGTACTTC.

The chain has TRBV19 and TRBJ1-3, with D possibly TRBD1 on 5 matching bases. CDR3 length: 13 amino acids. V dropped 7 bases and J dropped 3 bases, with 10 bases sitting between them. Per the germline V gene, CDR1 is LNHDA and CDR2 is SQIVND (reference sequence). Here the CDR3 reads CASTRTNGNTIYF. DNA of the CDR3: TGTGCCAGTACAAGGACAAATGGAAACACCATATATTTT.

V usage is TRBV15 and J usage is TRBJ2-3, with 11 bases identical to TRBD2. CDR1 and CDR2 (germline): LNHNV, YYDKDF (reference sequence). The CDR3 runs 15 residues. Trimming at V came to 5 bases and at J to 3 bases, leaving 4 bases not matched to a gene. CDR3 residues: CATSVSGGVTDTQYF. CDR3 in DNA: TGTGCCACCAGCGTTAGCGGGGGGGTGACAGATACGCAGTATTTT.

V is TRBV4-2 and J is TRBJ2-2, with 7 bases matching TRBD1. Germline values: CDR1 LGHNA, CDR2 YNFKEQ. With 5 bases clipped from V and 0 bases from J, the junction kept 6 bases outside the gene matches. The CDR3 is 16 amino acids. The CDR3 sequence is CASSSPDRTNTGELFF. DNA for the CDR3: TGTGCCAGCAGCTCCCCGGACAGGACGAACACCGGGGAGCTGTTTTTT.

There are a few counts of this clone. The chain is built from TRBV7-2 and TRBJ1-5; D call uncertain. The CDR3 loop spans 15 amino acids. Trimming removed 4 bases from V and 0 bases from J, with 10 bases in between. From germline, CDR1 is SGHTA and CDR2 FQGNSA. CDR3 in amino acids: CASSSLRYSNQPQHF. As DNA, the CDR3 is TGTGCCAGCAGCTCACTACGCTATAGCAATCAGCCCCAGCATTTT.

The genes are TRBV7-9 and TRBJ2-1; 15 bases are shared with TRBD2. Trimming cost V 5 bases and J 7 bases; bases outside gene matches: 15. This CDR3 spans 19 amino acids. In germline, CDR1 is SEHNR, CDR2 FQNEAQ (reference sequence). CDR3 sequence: CASSPRRTSGGALGNEQFF. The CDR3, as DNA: TGTGCCAGCAGCCCCCGTCGGACTAGCGGGGGGGCACTGGGGAATGAGCAGTTCTTC. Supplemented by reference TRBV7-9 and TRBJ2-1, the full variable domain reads DTGVSQNPRHKITKRGQNVTFRCDPISEHNRLYWYRQTLGQGPEFLTYFQNEAQLEKSRLLSDRFSAERPKGSFSTLEIQRTEQGDSAMYLCASSPRRTSGGALGNEQFFGPGTRLTVL.

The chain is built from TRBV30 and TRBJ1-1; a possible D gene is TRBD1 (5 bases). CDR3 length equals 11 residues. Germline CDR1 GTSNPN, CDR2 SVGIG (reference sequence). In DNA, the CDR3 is TGTGCTCTATGGAGGGGCACTGAAGCTTTCTTT. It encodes CALWRGTEAFF.

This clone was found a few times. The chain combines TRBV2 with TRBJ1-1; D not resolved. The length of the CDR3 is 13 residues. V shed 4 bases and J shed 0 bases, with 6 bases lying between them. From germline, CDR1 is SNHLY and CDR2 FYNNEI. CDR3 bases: TGTGCCAGCAGTGGGCCCCTGAACACTGAAGCTTTCTTT. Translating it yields CASSGPLNTEAFF.

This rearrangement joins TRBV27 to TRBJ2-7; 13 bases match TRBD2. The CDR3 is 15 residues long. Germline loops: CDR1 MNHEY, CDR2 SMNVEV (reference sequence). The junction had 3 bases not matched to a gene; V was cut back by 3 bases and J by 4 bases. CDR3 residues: CASSLGLAGTYEQYF. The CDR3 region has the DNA TGTGCCAGCAGTTTGGGACTAGCGGGGACTTACGAGCAGTACTTC.

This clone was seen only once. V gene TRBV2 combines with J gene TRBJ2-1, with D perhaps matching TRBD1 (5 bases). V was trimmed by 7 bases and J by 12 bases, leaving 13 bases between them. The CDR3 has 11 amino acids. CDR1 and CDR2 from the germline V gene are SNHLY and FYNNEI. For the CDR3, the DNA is TGTGCCAGCAAAACGAAGGGGTGGCAGTTCTTC. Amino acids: CASKTKGWQFF.

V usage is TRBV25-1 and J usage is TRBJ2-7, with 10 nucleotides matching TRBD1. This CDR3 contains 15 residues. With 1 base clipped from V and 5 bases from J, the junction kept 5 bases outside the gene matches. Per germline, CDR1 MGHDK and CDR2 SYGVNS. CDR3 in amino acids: CASSELGTGVNEQYF. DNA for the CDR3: TGTGCCAGCAGTGAATTAGGGACAGGGGTAAACGAGCAGTACTTC.

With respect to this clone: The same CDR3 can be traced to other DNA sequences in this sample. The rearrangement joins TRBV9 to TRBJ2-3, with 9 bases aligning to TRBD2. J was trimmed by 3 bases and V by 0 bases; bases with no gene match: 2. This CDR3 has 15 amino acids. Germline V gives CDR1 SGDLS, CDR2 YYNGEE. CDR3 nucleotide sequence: TGTGCCAGCAGCGTAGCAAGCGGGGGGACAGATACGCAGTATTTT. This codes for CASSVASGGTDTQYF.

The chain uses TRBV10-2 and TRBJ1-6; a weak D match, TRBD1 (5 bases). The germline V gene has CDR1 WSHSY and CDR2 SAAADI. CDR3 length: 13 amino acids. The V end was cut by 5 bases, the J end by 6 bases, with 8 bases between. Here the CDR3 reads CASSPTVNSPLHF. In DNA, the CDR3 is TGCGCCAGCAGTCCGACAGTTAATTCACCCCTCCACTTT.

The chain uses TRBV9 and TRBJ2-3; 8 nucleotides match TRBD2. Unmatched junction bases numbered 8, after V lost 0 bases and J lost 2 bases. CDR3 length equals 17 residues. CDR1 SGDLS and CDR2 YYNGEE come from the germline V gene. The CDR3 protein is CASSVESAGGHTDTQYF. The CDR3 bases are TGTGCCAGCAGCGTAGAATCTGCGGGGGGCCACACAGATACGCAGTATTTT. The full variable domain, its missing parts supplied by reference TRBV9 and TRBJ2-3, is DSGVTQTPKHLITATGQRVTLRCSPRSGDLSVYWYQQSLDQGLQFLIQYYNGEERAKGNILERFSAQQFPDLHSELNLSSLELGDSALYFCASSVESAGGHTDTQYFGPGTRLTVL.